This is a list of T cell receptor beta chains from one sample in a study of T-cell memory formation after mild COVID-19. TCRdb re-called the 5' RACE reads through MiXCR, storing one row per CDR3 protein. The sample has around 200,000 distinct CDR3 sequences, approximately 10% seen once. Sequenced material: PBMCs or a T cell subset sorted from them (not recorded which). The receptors come from a young man who had mild COVID-19 (a few samples of this study predate the infection). Cell type and time point are not known. Each CDR3 is given with its conserved first and last residue. A D gene is named only where the DNA matches it firmly. Size values are once, few and many counts, or a class for expanded clones, and some rows have none.

CDR3: CASSPPKVGRKINTEAFF
DNA: TGTGCCAGCAGTCCTCCAAAAGTAGGGAGAAAGATTAACACTGAAGCTTTCTTT
J: TRBJ1-1
size: .
V: TRBV28
D: .
length: 18

CDR3: CASSLGLRQVDSPLHF
DNA: TGTGCCAGCAGCTTAGGCCTTAGACAGGTTGATTCACCCCTCCACTTT
J: TRBJ1-6
size: .
V: TRBV7-2
D: .
length: 16

CDR3: CSVSPPELNTEAFF
DNA: TGCAGCGTCTCCCCTCCAGAGCTGAACACTGAAGCTTTCTTT
J: TRBJ1-1
size: few
V: TRBV29-1
D: .
length: 14

CDR3: CASSSPSGGAPTDTQYF
DNA: TGTGCCAGCAGCTCCCCTAGCGGGGGGGCCCCCACAGATACGCAGTATTTT
J: TRBJ2-3
size: .
V: TRBV9
D: TRBD2
length: 17

CDR3: CSVGAGTNQPQHF
DNA: TGCAGCGTTGGGGCAGGGACCAATCAGCCCCAGCATTTT
J: TRBJ1-5
size: .
V: TRBV29-1
D: .
length: 13

CDR3: CASSVKAGGLYEQYF
DNA: TGTGCCAGCAGTGTTAAAGCCGGAGGGCTCTACGAGCAGTACTTC
J: TRBJ2-7
size: few
V: TRBV27
D: .
length: 15

CDR3: CASSSLGVGVAYNEQFF
DNA: TGTGCCAGCAGCTCCCTGGGGGTCGGGGTAGCCTACAATGAGCAGTTCTTC
J: TRBJ2-1
size: many
V: TRBV7-2
D: .
length: 17

CDR3: CASSTPGTDTQYF
DNA: TGTGCCAGCAGCACTCCGGGGACAGATACGCAGTATTTT
J: TRBJ2-3
size: .
V: TRBV7-2
D: .
length: 13

CDR3: CASTNGGGTDTQYF
DNA: TGTGCCAGCACTAACGGAGGGGGCACAGATACGCAGTATTTT
J: TRBJ2-3
size: few
V: TRBV3-1
D: .
length: 14

CDR3: CASSTRTLRSGANVLTF
DNA: TGTGCCAGCAGCACCAGGACCCTAAGGTCCGGGGCCAACGTCCTGACTTTC
J: TRBJ2-6
size: many
V: TRBV9
D: .
length: 17

CDR3: CASRDYRGATDTQYF
DNA: TGCGCCAGCAGGGATTACCGGGGGGCGACAGATACGCAGTATTTT
J: TRBJ2-3
size: .
V: TRBV5-1
D: .
length: 15

CDR3: CASSKNEETQYF
DNA: TGTGCCAGCAGCAAGAATGAAGAGACCCAGTACTTC
J: TRBJ2-5
size: .
V: TRBV9
D: .
length: 12

CDR3: CASSPRGGGSSGANVLTF
DNA: TGTGCCAGCAGCCCCCGAGGGGGGGGGAGCTCTGGGGCCAACGTCCTGACTTTC
J: TRBJ2-6
size: .
V: TRBV7-3
D: .
length: 18

CDR3: CASSYDSYSPLHF
DNA: TGCGCCAGCAGCTACGACAGTTATTCACCCCTCCACTTT
J: TRBJ1-6
size: .
V: TRBV5-1
D: .
length: 13

CDR3: CASSAETTQYF
DNA: TGTGCCAGCAGTGCAGAAACGACGCAGTATTTT
J: TRBJ2-3
size: .
V: TRBV6-1
D: .
length: 11

CDR3: CASSGYRVSGLSSEAFF
DNA: TGTGCCAGCAGTGGGTACAGGGTTTCGGGTCTCTCCTCTGAAGCTTTCTTT
J: TRBJ1-1
size: few
V: TRBV12-3/TRBV12-4
D: .
length: 17

CDR3: CASSAGTAFTDTQYF
DNA: TGCGCCAGCAGCGCCGGGACAGCTTTCACAGATACGCAGTATTTT
J: TRBJ2-3
size: .
V: TRBV5-1
D: TRBD1
length: 15

CDR3: CASSFRAWGAGETQYF
DNA: TGCGCCAGCAGCTTTAGGGCGTGGGGGGCGGGAGAGACCCAGTACTTC
J: TRBJ2-5
size: .
V: TRBV4-1
D: .
length: 16

CDR3: CASSLAWTGEKGGYTF
DNA: TGCGCCAGCAGCTTGGCCTGGACAGGGGAGAAGGGTGGCTACACCTTC
J: TRBJ1-2
size: .
V: TRBV5-1
D: TRBD1
length: 16

CDR3: CASSQEVGYQPQHF
DNA: TGTGCCAGCAGCCAAGAAGTCGGCTATCAGCCCCAGCATTTT
J: TRBJ1-5
size: .
V: TRBV3-1
D: .
length: 14

CDR3: CASSSDRRNEQFF
DNA: TGTGCCAGCAGCTCGGACAGGAGAAATGAGCAGTTCTTC
J: TRBJ2-1
size: few
V: TRBV7-2
D: TRBD1
length: 13

CDR3: CATSLGGEETQYF
DNA: TGTGCCACCAGCCTCGGGGGCGAGGAGACCCAGTACTTC
J: TRBJ2-5
size: few
V: TRBV24-1
D: .
length: 13

CDR3: CASSEDGNQPQHF
DNA: TGTGCCAGCAGCGAAGACGGAAATCAGCCCCAGCATTTT
J: TRBJ1-5
size: few
V: TRBV7-9
D: .
length: 13

CDR3: CSARDPSGGNEQFF
DNA: TGCAGTGCTAGAGATCCCAGCGGGGGTAATGAGCAGTTCTTC
J: TRBJ2-1
size: .
V: TRBV20-1
D: TRBD2
length: 14

CDR3: CASRTYTDTQYF
DNA: TGTGCCAGCAGGACCTACACAGATACGCAGTATTTT
J: TRBJ2-3
size: .
V: TRBV6-5
D: .
length: 12

CDR3: CASSTGTGFTGELFF
DNA: TGTGCCAGCAGTACCGGGACAGGGTTCACCGGGGAGCTGTTTTTT
J: TRBJ2-2
size: few
V: TRBV6-1
D: TRBD1
length: 15

CDR3: CASRPHRGGANVLTF
DNA: TGTGCCAGCAGACCTCACAGGGGGGGGGCCAACGTCCTGACTTTC
J: TRBJ2-6
size: few
V: TRBV12-3/TRBV12-4
D: TRBD1
length: 15

CDR3: CASSRNPGGAGTGELFF
DNA: TGCGCCAGCAGCCGAAACCCGGGGGGCGCGGGGACCGGGGAGCTGTTTTTT
J: TRBJ2-2
size: .
V: TRBV4-3
D: .
length: 17

CDR3: CASSWTMGTGELFF
DNA: TGTGCCAGCAGTTGGACCATGGGTACCGGGGAGCTGTTTTTT
J: TRBJ2-2
size: few
V: TRBV6-5
D: .
length: 14

CDR3: CASSEEGTQGYGYTF
DNA: TGTGCCAGCAGTGAAGAGGGAACCCAGGGCTATGGCTACACCTTC
J: TRBJ1-2
size: few
V: TRBV2
D: .
length: 15

CDR3: CASSPTLNTEAFF
DNA: TGTGCCAGCTCACCCACATTAAACACTGAAGCTTTCTTT
J: TRBJ1-1
size: many
V: TRBV18
D: .
length: 13

CDR3: CASSQDRGQGYNVLTF
DNA: TGCGCCAGCAGCCAAGATCGCGGTCAGGGTTACAACGTCCTGACTTTC
J: TRBJ2-6
size: few
V: TRBV4-1
D: .
length: 16

CDR3: CASSLEEAVGSQYF
DNA: TGTGCCAGCAGCTTAGAGGAGGCGGTGGGGTCCCAGTACTTC
J: TRBJ2-7
size: few
V: TRBV7-8
D: .
length: 14

CDR3: CASSAGPRETQYF
DNA: TGTGCCAGCAGCGCGGGCCCCCGAGAGACCCAGTACTTC
J: TRBJ2-5
size: few
V: TRBV7-2
D: .
length: 13

CDR3: CASGSTENYGYTF
DNA: TGTGCTAGTGGTTCCACAGAGAACTATGGCTACACCTTC
J: TRBJ1-2
size: few
V: TRBV12-5
D: .
length: 13

CDR3: CASKPWTPSPLHF
DNA: TGTGCCAGCAAACCCTGGACACCTTCACCCCTCCACTTT
J: TRBJ1-6
size: few
V: TRBV27
D: .
length: 13

CDR3: CASSFLGQTSGADTQYF
DNA: TGTGCCAGCAGCTTCCTTGGACAGACTTCGGGGGCAGATACGCAGTATTTT
J: TRBJ2-3
size: .
V: TRBV7-9
D: .
length: 17

CDR3: CSACEPLGEKLFF
DNA: TGCAGCGCCTGCGAACCTTTGGGTGAAAAACTGTTTTTT
J: TRBJ1-4
size: many
V: TRBV29-1
D: .
length: 13

CDR3: CASSFPGADQPQHF
DNA: TGTGCCAGCAGTTTCCCAGGGGCCGATCAGCCCCAGCATTTT
J: TRBJ1-5
size: few
V: TRBV27
D: .
length: 14

CDR3: CASTIWQPGETQYF
DNA: TGTGCCAGCACGATCTGGCAGCCAGGGGAGACCCAGTACTTC
J: TRBJ2-5
size: few
V: TRBV7-9
D: .
length: 14

CDR3: CASSLTLNTEAFF
DNA: TGTGCCAGCAGCTTAACTCTGAACACTGAAGCTTTCTTT
J: TRBJ1-1
size: .
V: TRBV7-3
D: .
length: 13

CDR3: CASSGGAVTDTGELFF
DNA: TGTGCCAGCAGTGGGGGCGCTGTGACGGACACCGGGGAGCTGTTTTTT
J: TRBJ2-2
size: .
V: TRBV25-1
D: .
length: 16

CDR3: CASTSWTGAGFTGELFF
DNA: TGTGCCAGCACCTCTTGGACCGGAGCGGGGTTCACCGGGGAGCTGTTTTTT
J: TRBJ2-2
size: .
V: TRBV7-3
D: TRBD2
length: 17

CDR3: CSGPTSGADTQYF
DNA: TGCAGTGGTCCGACTAGCGGGGCAGATACGCAGTATTTT
J: TRBJ2-3
size: many
V: TRBV20-1
D: TRBD2
length: 13

CDR3: CAWTGGIFVGQETQYF
DNA: TGTGCCTGGACAGGGGGTATCTTTGTGGGACAAGAGACCCAGTACTTC
J: TRBJ2-5
size: few
V: TRBV30
D: TRBD1
length: 16

CDR3: CASSLFSSGGPSSTDTQYF
DNA: TGTGCCAGCAGCCTATTTTCTAGCGGGGGACCGTCTAGCACAGATACGCAGTATTTT
J: TRBJ2-3
size: many
V: TRBV6-5
D: TRBD2
length: 19

CDR3: CASSMNRGTTEAFF
DNA: TGTGCCAGTAGTATGAACAGGGGAACCACTGAAGCTTTCTTT
J: TRBJ1-1
size: .
V: TRBV19
D: TRBD1
length: 14

CDR3: CASRGTGTYEQYF
DNA: TGTGCCAGCAGAGGGACAGGAACGTACGAGCAGTACTTC
J: TRBJ2-7
size: .
V: TRBV7-2
D: TRBD1
length: 13

CDR3: CASSLQGTLNSPLHF
DNA: TGTGCCAGCAGCTTACAGGGGACGCTTAATTCACCCCTCCACTTT
J: TRBJ1-6
size: .
V: TRBV7-9
D: .
length: 15

CDR3: CASRADSYNEQFF
DNA: TGTGCCAGCAGGGCGGACAGCTACAATGAGCAGTTCTTC
J: TRBJ2-1
size: many
V: TRBV7-9
D: .
length: 13

CDR3: CASSLQGVTGELFF
DNA: TGCGCCAGCAGCTTGCAGGGGGTCACCGGGGAGCTGTTTTTT
J: TRBJ2-2
size: many
V: TRBV5-1
D: TRBD1
length: 14

CDR3: CASSTPGTAAEKLFF
DNA: TGTGCCAGCAGCACACCTGGGACAGCCGCGGAAAAACTGTTTTTT
J: TRBJ1-4
size: many
V: TRBV7-9
D: TRBD1
length: 15

CDR3: CASSQLAGTSTDTQYF
DNA: TGTGCCAGCTCACAACTCGCCGGTACTAGCACAGATACGCAGTATTTT
J: TRBJ2-3
size: many
V: TRBV18
D: .
length: 16

CDR3: CAWSETGASPLHF
DNA: TGTGCCTGGAGTGAGACAGGCGCTTCACCCCTCCACTTT
J: TRBJ1-6
size: few
V: TRBV30
D: .
length: 13